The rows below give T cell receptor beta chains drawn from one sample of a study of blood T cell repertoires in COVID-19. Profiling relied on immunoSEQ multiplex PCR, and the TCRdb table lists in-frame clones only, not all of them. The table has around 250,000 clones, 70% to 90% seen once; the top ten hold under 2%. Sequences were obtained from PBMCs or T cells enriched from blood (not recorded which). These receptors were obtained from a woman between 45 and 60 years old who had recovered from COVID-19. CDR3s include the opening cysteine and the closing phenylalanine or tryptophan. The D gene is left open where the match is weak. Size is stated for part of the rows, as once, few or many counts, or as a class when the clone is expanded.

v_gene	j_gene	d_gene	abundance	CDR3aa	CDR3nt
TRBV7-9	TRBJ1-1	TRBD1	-	CASSLYDRGDTEAFF	TGTGCCAGCAGCTTATACGACAGGGGGGACACTGAAGCTTTCTTT
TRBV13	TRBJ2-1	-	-	CASSPSHEQFF	TGTGCCAGCAGCCCGTCCCATGAGCAGTTCTTC
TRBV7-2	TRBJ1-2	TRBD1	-	CASSIGTGPYGYTF	TGTGCCAGCAGCATCGGGACAGGGCCCTATGGCTACACCTTC
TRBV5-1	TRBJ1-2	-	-	CASSPDRPNTDGYTF	TGCGCCAGCAGCCCAGACAGACCAAACACCGATGGCTACACCTTC
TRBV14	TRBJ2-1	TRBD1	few	CASSPLWDRVRNEQFF	TGTGCCAGCAGCCCTCTTTGGGACAGGGTTCGCAATGAGCAGTTCTTC
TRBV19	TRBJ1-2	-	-	CASSISGVLGGYTF	TGTGCCAGTAGTATTTCAGGGGTCTTAGGTGGCTACACCTTC
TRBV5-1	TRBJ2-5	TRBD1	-	CASSLAGTGTQETQYF	TGCGCCAGCAGCTTGGCTGGGACAGGGACCCAAGAGACCCAGTACTTC
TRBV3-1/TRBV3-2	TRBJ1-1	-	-	CASSFIGGSTEAFF	TGTGCCAGCAGCTTTATTGGGGGGAGCACTGAAGCTTTCTTT
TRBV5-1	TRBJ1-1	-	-	CASTPAGGGTEAFF	TGCGCCAGCACCCCGGCTGGGGGGGGAACTGAAGCTTTCTTT
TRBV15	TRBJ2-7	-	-	CATSRGNQGNEQYF	TGTGCCACCAGCAGAGGCAACCAGGGAAACGAGCAGTACTTC
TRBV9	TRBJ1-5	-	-	CASSTSGVSNQPQHF	TGTGCCAGCAGCACCTCCGGTGTTAGCAATCAGCCCCAGCATTTT
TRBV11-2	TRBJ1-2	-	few	CASSLSQGNHYGYTF	TGTGCCAGCAGCTTAAGCCAGGGGAACCACTATGGCTACACCTTC
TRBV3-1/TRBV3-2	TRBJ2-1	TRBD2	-	CASRGSGRGNEQFF	TGTGCCAGCCGGGGGAGCGGGAGGGGGAATGAGCAGTTCTTC
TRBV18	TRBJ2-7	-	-	CASSLGTVGEQYF	TGTGCCAGCTCACTTGGGACTGTGGGGGAGCAGTACTTC
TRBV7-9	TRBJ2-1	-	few	CASSSGSGEQFF	TGTGCCAGCAGCTCAGGGTCCGGTGAGCAGTTCTTC
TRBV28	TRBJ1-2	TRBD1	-	CASRPPGQGNYGYTF	TGTGCCAGCAGGCCACCGGGACAGGGAAACTATGGCTACACCTTC
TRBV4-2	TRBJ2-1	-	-	CASSQDGSRDSSYNEQFF	TGTGCCAGCAGCCAAGATGGCTCCCGGGACTCCTCCTACAATGAGCAGTTCTTC
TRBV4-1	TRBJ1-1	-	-	CASSQPTTGNTEAFF	TGCGCCAGCAGCCAACCAACGACGGGGAACACTGAAGCTTTCTTT
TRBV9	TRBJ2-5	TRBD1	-	CASSQETGYQETQYF	TGTGCCAGCAGCCAAGAGACAGGGTACCAAGAGACCCAGTACTTC
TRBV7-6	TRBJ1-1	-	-	CASSLAGNTEAFF	TGTGCCAGCAGCTTGGCGGGAAACACTGAAGCTTTCTTT
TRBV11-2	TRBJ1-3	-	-	CASSFMASSGNTIYF	TGTGCCAGCAGCTTTATGGCTAGCTCTGGAAACACCATATATTTT
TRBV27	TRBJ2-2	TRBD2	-	CASSRTSGYTGELFF	TGTGCCAGCAGCCGGACTAGCGGGTATACCGGGGAGCTGTTTTTT
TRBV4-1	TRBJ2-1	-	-	CASHKIQGPHNEQFF	TGCGCCAGCCACAAGATACAGGGACCCCACAATGAGCAGTTCTTC
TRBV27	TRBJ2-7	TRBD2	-	CASSLMAGDSYEQYF	TGTGCCAGCAGTTTAATGGCGGGAGACTCCTACGAGCAGTACTTC
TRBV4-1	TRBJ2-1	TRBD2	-	CASSHALAGGPVNEQFF	TGCGCCAGCAGCCATGCTCTAGCGGGAGGGCCGGTTAATGAGCAGTTCTTC
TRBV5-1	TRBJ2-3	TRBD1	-	CASSFNRGPTDTQYF	TGCGCCAGCAGCTTTAACAGGGGGCCGACAGATACGCAGTATTTT
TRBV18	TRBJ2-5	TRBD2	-	CASSPRTSGSETQYF	TGTGCCAGCTCACCAAGGACTAGCGGGAGTGAGACCCAGTACTTC
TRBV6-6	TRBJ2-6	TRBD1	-	CASSRQGYSGANVLTF	TGTGCCAGCAGTCGACAGGGTTACTCTGGGGCCAACGTCCTGACTTTC
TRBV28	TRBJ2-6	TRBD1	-	CASSSTGETGANVLTF	TGTGCCAGCAGTTCGACAGGGGAGACTGGGGCCAACGTCCTGACTTTC
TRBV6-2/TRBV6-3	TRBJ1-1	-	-	CASSRTENAEAFF	TGTGCCAGCAGTCGAACAGAAAATGCTGAAGCTTTCTTT
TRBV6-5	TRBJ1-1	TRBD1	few	CASSWDRGAEAFF	TGTGCCAGCAGTTGGGACAGGGGGGCTGAAGCTTTCTTT
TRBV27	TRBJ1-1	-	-	CASSQRTADPEAFF	TGTGCCAGCAGTCAAAGGACAGCGGACCCTGAAGCTTTCTTT
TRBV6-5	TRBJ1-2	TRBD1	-	CASRLDREWGYTF	TGTGCCAGCAGGCTCGACAGGGAATGGGGCTACACCTTC
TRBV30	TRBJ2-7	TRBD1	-	CAWSGDRGYEQYF	TGTGCCTGGAGCGGGGACAGGGGCTACGAGCAGTACTTC
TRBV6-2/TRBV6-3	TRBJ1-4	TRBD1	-	CASSYSMLRTGYEKLFF	TGTGCCAGCAGTTACTCGATGCTTCGGACAGGGTATGAAAAACTGTTTTTT
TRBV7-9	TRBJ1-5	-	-	CASSLTGSNQPQHF	TGTGCCAGCAGCTTAACAGGGTCGAATCAGCCCCAGCATTTT
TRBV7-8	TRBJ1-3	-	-	CASSRGVGLSGNTIYF	TGTGCCAGCAGCCGAGGAGTGGGACTCTCTGGAAACACCATATATTTT
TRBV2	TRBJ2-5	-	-	CASSGSQETQYF	TGTGCCAGCAGTGGTAGTCAAGAGACCCAGTACTTC
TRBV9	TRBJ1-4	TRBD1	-	CASSEGQANEKLFF	TGTGCCAGCAGCGAGGGACAGGCGAATGAAAAACTGTTTTTT